This TCR beta chain is drawn from a study of OX40 agonist ivuxolimab in advanced cancers. Per germline, CDR1 SQVTM and CDR2 ANQGSEA. The CDR3 totals 13 residues. The V and J ends lost 6 bases and 5 bases, in that order; junction bases with no gene match: 8. Using immunoSEQ multiplex PCR, the repertoire was profiled, and TCRdb retains in-frame clones only, with some absent. The table includes 95,000 to 120,000 clones, 80% to 95% detected once. For this clone: What it recognizes is unknown.

Study results and limitations: In general, CD8+ T cells held more expanded clones than CD4+ did, on average.

This TCR was sampled from an adult with an advanced solid tumor such as melanoma, head and neck, liver or kidney cancer. The sequencing used CD4+ or CD8+ T cells sorted from blood, collected in a trial of the OX40 agonist ivuxolimab. The V gene is TRBV29-1, the J gene TRBJ2-5; TRBD2 matches at 8 bases. For the CDR3, the DNA is TGCAGCGTCGCGGGGGGCGAGAGGGAGACCCAGTACTTC. It specifies CSVAGGERETQYF.